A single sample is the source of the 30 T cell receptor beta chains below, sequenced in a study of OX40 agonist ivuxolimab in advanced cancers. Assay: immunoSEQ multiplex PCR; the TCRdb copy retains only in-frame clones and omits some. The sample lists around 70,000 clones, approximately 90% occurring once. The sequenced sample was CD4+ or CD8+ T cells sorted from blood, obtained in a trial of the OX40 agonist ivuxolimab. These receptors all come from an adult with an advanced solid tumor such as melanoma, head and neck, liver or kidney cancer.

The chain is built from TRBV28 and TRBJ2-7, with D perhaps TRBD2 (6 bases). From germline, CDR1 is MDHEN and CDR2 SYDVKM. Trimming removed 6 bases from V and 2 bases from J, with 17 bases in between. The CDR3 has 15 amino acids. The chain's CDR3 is CASRLTRDWAYEQYF. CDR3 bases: TGTGCCAGCAGACTTACCCGGGACTGGGCCTACGAGCAGTACTTC. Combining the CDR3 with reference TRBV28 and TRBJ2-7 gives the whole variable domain DVKVTQSSRYLVKRTGEKVFLECVQDMDHENMFWYRQDPGLGLRLIYFSYDVKMKEKGDIPEGYSVSREKKERFSLILESASTNQTSMYLCASRLTRDWAYEQYFGPGTRLTVT.

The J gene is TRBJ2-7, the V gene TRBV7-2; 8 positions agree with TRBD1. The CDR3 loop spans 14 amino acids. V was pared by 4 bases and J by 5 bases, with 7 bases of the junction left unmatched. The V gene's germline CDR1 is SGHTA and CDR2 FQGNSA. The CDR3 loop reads CASSSPPGGNEQYF. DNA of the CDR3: TGTGCCAGCAGCTCCCCTCCAGGGGGCAACGAGCAGTACTTC.

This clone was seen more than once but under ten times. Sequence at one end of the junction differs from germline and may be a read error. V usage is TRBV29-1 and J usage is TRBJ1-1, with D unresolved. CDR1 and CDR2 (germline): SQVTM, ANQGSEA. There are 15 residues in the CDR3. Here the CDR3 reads CSVKEASSGGTEAFF. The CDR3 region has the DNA TGCAGCGTTAAAGAGGCCTCCTCAGGAGGCACTGAAGCTTTCTTT.

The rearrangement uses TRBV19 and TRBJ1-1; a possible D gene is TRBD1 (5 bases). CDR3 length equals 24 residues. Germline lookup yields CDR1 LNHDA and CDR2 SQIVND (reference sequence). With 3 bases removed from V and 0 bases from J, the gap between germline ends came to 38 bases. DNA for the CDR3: TGTGCCAGTAGTATGTATTCATATTTGACAAGGGGCCAGGTAGGGGCTGGCATGAACACTGAAGCTTTCTTT. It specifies CASSMYSYLTRGQVGAGMNTEAFF.

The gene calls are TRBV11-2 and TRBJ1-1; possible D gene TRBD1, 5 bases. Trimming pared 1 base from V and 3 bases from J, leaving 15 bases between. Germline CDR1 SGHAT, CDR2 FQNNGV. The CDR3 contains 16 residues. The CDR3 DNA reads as TGTGCCAGCAGCTTAGGGGTAGGGGCCTCGGACACTGAAGCTTTCTTT. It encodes CASSLGVGASDTEAFF.

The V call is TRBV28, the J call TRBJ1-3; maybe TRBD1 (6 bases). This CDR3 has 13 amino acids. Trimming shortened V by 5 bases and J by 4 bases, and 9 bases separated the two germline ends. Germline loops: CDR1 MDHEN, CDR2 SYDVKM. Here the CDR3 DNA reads TGTGCCAGCAGTCTCGACAGGGGAAACACCATATATTTT. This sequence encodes CASSLDRGNTIYF.

DNA of the CDR3: TGTGCCAGCAGTAGGCCGGGACAGGGGTACGAGCAGTACTTC. Residues: CASSRPGQGYEQYF. The chain couples TRBV27 to TRBJ2-7; 10 bases map to TRBD1. The germline V gene encodes CDR1 MNHEY and CDR2 SMNVEV (reference sequence). The J segment lost 4 bases and the V segment lost 5 bases, leaving 5 bases of the junction unmatched. The CDR3 spans 14 residues.

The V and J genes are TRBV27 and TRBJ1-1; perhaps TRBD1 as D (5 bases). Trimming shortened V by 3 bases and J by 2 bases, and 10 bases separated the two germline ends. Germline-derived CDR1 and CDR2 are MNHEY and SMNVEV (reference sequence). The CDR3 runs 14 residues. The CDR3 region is CASSFQGLNTEAFF. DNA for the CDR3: TGTGCCAGCAGTTTTCAGGGATTAAACACTGAAGCTTTCTTT.

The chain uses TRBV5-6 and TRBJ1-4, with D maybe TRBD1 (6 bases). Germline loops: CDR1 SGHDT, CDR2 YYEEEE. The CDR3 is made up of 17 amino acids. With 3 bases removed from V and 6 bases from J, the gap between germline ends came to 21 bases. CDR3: CASSSRAGAVDYEKLFF. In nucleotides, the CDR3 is TGTGCCAGCAGCTCCCGCGCAGGGGCCGTGGACTATGAAAAACTGTTTTTT.

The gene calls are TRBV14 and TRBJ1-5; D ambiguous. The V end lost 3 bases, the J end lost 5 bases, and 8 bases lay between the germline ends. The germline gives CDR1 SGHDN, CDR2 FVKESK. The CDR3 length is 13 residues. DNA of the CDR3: TGTGCCAGCAGCCACGGTTTTGATCAGCCCCAGCATTTT. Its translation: CASSHGFDQPQHF.

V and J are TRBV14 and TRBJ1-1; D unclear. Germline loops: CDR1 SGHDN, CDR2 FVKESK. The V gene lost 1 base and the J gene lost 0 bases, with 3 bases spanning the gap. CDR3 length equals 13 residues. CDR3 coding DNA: TGTGCCAGCAGCCAAGTTTTGAACACTGAAGCTTTCTTT. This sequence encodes CASSQVLNTEAFF.

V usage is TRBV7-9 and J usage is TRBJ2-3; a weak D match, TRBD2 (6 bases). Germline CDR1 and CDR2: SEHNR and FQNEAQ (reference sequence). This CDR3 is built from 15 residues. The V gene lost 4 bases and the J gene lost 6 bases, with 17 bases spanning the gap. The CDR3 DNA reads TGTGCCAGCAGCTGGGGACTGCAGTTGGGGGATACGCAGTATTTT. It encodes CASSWGLQLGDTQYF.

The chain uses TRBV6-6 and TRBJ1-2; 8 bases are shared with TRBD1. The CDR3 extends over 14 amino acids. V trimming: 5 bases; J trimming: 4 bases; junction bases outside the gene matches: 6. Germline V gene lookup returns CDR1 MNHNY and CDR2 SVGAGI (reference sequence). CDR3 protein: CASSQGAPGYGYTF. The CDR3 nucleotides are TGTGCCAGCAGTCAGGGGGCGCCCGGCTATGGCTACACCTTC.

The CDR3 spells CASKTAPLEAFF. The DNA of the CDR3 is TGTGCCAGCAAGACAGCTCCCCTAGAAGCTTTCTTT. This chain links TRBV11-2 with TRBJ1-1; a weak D match, TRBD1 (5 bases). V gave up 7 bases and J gave up 8 bases, with 14 bases separating them. CDR1 and CDR2 (germline): SGHAT, FQNNGV. The CDR3 sequence is 12 residues long.

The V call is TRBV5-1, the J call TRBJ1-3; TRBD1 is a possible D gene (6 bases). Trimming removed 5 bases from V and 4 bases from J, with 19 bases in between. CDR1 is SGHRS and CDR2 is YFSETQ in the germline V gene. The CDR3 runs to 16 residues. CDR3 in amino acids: CASSSQQGNTGNTIYF. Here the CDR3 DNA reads TGCGCCAGCAGTTCGCAACAGGGTAATACAGGAAACACCATATATTTT.

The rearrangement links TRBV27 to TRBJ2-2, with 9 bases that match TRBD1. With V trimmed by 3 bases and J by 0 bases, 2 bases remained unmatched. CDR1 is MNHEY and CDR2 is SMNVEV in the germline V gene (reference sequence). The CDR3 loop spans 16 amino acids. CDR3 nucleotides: TGTGCCAGCAGTTTGGGACAGGGAGCGAACACCGGGGAGCTGTTTTTT. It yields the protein CASSLGQGANTGELFF.

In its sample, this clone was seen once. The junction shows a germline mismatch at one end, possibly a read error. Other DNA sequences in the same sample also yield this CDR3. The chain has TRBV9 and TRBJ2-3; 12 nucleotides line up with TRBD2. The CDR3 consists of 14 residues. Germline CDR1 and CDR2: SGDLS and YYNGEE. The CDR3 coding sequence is TGTGCCAGTAGCGCGGGACTAGCGGGTGGTACGCAGTATTTT. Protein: CASSAGLAGGTQYF.

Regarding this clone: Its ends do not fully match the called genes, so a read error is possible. The CDR3 DNA reads TGTGCCTGGGTCCACAGGGAACACCGGGGAGCTGTTTTT. Amino acid sequence: CAWVHREHRGAVF. V is TRBV30 and J is TRBJ2-2, with a possible D match to TRBD1 (6 bases). Germline CDR1 and CDR2: GTSNPN and SVGIG (reference sequence). There are 13 residues in the CDR3. The full variable domain, in which reference TRBV30 and TRBJ2-2 provide the parts outside the CDR3, is SQTIHQWPATLVQPVGSPLSLECTVEGTSNPNLYWYRQAAGRGLQLLFYSVGIGQISSEVPQNLSASRPQDRQFILSSKKLLLSDSGFYLCAWVHREHRGAVFGEGSRLTVL.

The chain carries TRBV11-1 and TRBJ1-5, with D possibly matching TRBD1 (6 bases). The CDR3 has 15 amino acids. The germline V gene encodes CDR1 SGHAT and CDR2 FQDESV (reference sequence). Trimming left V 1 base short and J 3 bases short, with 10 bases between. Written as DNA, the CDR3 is TGTGCCAGCAGCTTAGGCCCAGGGGCCAATCAGCCCCAGCATTTT. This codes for CASSLGPGANQPQHF.

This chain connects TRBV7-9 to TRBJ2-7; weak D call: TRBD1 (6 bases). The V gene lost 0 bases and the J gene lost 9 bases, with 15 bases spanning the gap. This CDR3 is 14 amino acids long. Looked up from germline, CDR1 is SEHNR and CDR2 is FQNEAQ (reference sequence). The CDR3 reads CASSLALTGGGQYF. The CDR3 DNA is TGTGCCAGCAGCTTAGCGCTGACAGGTGGCGGGCAGTACTTC. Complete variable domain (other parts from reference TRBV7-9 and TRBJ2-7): DTGVSQNPRHKITKRGQNVTFRCDPISEHNRLYWYRQTLGQGPEFLTYFQNEAQLEKSRLLSDRFSAERPKGSFSTLEIQRTEQGDSAMYLCASSLALTGGGQYFGPGTRLTVT.

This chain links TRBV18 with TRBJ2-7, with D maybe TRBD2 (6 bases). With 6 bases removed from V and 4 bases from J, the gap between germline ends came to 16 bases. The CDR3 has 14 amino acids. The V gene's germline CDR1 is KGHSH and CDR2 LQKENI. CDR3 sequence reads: CASSGRELLYEQYF. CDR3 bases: TGTGCCAGCTCGGGTCGGGAGTTACTATACGAGCAGTACTTC.

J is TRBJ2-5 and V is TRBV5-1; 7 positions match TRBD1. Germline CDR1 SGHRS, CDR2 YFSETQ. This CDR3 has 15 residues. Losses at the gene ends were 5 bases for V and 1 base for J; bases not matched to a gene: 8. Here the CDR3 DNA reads TGCGCCAGCAGGACAGGGACAGCATTCCAAGAGACCCAGTACTTC. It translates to CASRTGTAFQETQYF.

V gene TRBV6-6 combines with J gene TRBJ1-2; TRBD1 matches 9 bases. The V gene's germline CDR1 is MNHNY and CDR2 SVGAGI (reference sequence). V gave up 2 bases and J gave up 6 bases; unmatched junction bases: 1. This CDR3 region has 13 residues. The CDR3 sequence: CASSYRTGDGYTF. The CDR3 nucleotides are TGTGCCAGCAGTTACCGGACAGGGGATGGCTACACCTTC.

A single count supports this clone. CDR3: CASSQSAGGFSNSPLHF. As DNA, the CDR3 is TGCGCCAGCAGCCAGTCCGCGGGTGGGTTTAGTAATTCACCCCTCCACTTT. J is TRBJ1-6 and V is TRBV4-1; no definite D call. Trimming left V 3 bases short and J 6 bases short, with 18 bases between. CDR1 and CDR2 (germline): MGHRA, YSYEKL. CDR3 length equals 17 residues.

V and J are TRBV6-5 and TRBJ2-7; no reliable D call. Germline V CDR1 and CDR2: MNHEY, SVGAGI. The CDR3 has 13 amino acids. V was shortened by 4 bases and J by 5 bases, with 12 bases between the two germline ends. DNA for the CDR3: TGTGCCAGCAGTTTAAGTGGCAGGAACGAGCAGTACTTC. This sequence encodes CASSLSGRNEQYF.

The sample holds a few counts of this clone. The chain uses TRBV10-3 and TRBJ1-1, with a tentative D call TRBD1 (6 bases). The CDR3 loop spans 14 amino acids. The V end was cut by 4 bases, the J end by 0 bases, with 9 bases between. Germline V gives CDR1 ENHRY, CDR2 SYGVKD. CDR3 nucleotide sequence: TGTGCCATCAGTGGGACAGAGCTGAACACTGAAGCTTTCTTT. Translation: CAISGTELNTEAFF.

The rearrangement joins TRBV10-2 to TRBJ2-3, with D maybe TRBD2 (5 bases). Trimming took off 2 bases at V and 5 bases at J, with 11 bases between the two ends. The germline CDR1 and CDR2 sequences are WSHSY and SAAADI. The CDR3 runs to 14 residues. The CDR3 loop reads CASSEASRGDTQYF. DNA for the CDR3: TGCGCCAGCAGTGAGGCTAGCCGAGGAGATACGCAGTATTTT.

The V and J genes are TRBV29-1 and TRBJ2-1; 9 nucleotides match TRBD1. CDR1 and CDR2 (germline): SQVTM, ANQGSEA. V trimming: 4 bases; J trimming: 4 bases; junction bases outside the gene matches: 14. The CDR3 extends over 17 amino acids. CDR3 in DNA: TGCAGCGTTGCCGGGACAGGGAATTCCCCCGCGTACAATGAGCAGTTCTTC. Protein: CSVAGTGNSPAYNEQFF.

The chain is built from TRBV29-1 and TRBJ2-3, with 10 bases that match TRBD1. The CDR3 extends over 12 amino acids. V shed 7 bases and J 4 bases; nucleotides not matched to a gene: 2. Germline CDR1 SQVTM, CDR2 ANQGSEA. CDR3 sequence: CSGGTGADTQYF. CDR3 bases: TGCAGCGGGGGGACAGGGGCAGATACGCAGTATTTT.

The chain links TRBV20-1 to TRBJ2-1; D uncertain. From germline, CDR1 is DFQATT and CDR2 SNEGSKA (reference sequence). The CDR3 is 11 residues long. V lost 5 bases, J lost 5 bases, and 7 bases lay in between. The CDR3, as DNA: TGCAGTGCTCCAAGAAACAATGAGCAGTTCTTC. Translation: CSAPRNNEQFF.